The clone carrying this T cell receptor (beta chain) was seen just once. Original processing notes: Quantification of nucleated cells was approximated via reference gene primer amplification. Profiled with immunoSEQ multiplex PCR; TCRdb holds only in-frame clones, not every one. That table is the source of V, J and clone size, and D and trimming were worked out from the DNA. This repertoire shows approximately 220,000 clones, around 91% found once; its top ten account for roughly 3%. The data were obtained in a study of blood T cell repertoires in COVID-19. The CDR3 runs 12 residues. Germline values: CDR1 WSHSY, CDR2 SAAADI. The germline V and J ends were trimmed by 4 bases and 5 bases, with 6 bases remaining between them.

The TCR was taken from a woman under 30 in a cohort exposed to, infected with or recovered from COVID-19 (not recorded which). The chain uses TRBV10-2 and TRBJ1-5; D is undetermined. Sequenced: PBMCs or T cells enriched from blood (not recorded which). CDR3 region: CASSGPYQPQHF. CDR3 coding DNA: TGCGCCAGCAGTGGGCCATATCAGCCCCAGCATTTT.